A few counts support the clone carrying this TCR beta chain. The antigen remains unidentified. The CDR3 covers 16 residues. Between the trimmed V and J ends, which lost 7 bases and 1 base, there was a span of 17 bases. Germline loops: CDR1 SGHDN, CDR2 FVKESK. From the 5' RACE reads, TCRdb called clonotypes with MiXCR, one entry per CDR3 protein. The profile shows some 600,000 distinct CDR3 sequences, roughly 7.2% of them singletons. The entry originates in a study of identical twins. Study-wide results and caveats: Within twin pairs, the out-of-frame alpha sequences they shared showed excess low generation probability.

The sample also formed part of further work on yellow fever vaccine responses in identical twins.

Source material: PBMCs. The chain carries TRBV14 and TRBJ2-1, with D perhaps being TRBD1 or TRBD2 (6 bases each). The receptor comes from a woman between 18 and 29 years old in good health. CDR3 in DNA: TGTGCCAGCAACTCAAGGGGGGCGGGGTCCTACAATGAGCAGTTCTTC. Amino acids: CASNSRGAGSYNEQFF.